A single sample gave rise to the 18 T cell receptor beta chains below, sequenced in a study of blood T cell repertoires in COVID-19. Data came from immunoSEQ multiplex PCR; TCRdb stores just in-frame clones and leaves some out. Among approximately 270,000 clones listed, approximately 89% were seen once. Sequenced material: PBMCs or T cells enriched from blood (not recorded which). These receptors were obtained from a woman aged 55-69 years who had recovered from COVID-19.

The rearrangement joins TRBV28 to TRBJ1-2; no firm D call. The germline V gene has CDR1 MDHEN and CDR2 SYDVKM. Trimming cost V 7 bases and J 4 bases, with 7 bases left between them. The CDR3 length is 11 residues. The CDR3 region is CASNDIYGYTF. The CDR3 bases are TGTGCCAGCAACGACATCTATGGCTACACCTTC.

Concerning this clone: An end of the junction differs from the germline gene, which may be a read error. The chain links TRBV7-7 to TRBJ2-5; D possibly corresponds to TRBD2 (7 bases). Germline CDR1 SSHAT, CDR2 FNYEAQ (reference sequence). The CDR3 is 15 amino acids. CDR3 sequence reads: CASSGTNVPLETQYF. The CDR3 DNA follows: TGTGCTAGCAGCGGGACAAACGTACCCCTAGAGACCCAGTACTTC.

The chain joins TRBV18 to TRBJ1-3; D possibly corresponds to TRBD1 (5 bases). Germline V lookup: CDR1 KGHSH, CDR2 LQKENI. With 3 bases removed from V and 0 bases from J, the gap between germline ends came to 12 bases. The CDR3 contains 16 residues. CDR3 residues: CASSPSRDTSGNTIYF. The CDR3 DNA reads TGTGCCAGCTCACCTAGCAGGGATACCTCTGGAAACACCATATATTTT.

The CDR3 protein is CASSLVDRGGEAFF. In nucleotides, the CDR3 is TGTGCCAGCAGCTTGGTTGACAGGGGGGGTGAAGCTTTCTTT. This chain uses TRBV5-4 with TRBJ1-1; TRBD1 matches 9 bases. The V segment lost 0 bases and the J segment 7 bases; nucleotides outside the gene matches: 4. Germline V CDR1 and CDR2: SGHNT, YYREEE (reference sequence). CDR3 length: 14 residues. The variable domain in full, completed from reference TRBV5-4 and TRBJ1-1, reads ETGVTQSPTHLIKTRGQQVTLRCSSQSGHNTVSWYQQALGQGPQFIFQYYREEENGRGNFPPRFSGLQFPNYSSELNVNALELDDSALYLCASSLVDRGGEAFFGQGTRLTVV.

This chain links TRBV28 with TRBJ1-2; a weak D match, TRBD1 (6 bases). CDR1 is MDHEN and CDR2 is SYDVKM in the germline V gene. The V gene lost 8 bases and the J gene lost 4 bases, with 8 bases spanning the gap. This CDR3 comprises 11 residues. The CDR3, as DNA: TGTGCCAGCGGACAGAGCTATGGCTACACCTTC. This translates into CASGQSYGYTF.

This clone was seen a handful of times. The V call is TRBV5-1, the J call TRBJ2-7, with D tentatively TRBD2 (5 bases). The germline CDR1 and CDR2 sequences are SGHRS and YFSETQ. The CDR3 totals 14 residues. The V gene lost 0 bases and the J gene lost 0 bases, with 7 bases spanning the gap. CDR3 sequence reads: CASSLAGSSYEQYF. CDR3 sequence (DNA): TGCGCCAGCAGCTTGGCTGGGAGCTCCTACGAGCAGTACTTC.

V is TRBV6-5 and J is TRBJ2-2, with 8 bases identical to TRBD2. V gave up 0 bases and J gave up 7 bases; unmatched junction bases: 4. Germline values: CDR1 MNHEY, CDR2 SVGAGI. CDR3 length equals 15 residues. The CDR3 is CASSYSTSAGGELFF. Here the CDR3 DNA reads TGTGCCAGCAGTTACTCGACTAGCGCGGGCGGGGAGCTGTTTTTT.

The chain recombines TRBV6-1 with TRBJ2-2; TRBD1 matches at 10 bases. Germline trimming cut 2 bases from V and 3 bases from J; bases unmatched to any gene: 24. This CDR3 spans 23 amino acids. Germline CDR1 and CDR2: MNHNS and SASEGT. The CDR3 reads CASSEWGQGPGRWRERDTGELFF. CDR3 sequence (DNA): TGTGCCAGCAGTGAATGGGGACAGGGGCCTGGGCGGTGGCGGGAGAGGGACACCGGGGAGCTGTTTTTT.

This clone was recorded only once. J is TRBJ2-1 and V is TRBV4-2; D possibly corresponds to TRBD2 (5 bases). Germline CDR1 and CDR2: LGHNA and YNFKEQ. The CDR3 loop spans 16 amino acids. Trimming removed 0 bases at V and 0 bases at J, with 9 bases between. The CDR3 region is CASSQDLLVSYNEQFF. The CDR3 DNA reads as TGTGCCAGCAGCCAAGATCTACTAGTCTCCTACAATGAGCAGTTCTTC.

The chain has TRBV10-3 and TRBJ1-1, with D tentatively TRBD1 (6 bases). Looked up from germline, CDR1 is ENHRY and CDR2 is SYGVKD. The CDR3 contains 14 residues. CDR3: CATKTRDTNTEAFF. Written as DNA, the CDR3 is TGTGCGACGAAGACCCGGGACACGAACACTGAAGCTTTCTTT.

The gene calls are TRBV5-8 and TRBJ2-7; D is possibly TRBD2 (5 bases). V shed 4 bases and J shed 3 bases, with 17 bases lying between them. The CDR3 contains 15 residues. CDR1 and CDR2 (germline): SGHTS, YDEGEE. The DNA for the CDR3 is TGTGCCAGCAGCCCGGGAAGTTGGATTCGCTACGAGCAGTACTTC. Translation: CASSPGSWIRYEQYF. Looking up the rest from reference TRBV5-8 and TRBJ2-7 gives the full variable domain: EAGVTQSPTHLIKTRGQQATLRCSPISGHTSVYWYQQALGLGLQFLLWYDEGEERNRGNFPPRFSGRQFPNYSSELNVNALELEDSALYLCASSPGSWIRYEQYFGPGTRLTVT.

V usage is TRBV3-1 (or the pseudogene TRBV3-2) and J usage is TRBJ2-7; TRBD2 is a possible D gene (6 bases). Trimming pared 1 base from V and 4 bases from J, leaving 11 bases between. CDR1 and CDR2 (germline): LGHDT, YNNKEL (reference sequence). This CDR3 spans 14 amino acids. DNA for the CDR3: TGTGCCAGCAGCCAAGGTGGGACTGAATACGAGCAGTACTTC. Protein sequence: CASSQGGTEYEQYF.

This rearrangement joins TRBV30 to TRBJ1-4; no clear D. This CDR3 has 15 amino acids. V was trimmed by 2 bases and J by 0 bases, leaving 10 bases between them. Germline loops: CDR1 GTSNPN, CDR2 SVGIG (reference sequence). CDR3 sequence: CAWSPSMATNEKLFF. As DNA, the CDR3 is TGTGCCTGGAGTCCAAGCATGGCAACTAATGAAAAACTGTTTTTT.

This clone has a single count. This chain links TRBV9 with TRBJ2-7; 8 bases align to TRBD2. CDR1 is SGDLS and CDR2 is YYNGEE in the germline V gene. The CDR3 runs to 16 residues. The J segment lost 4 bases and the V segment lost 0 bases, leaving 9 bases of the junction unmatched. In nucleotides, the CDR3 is TGTGCCAGCAGCGTAGGTTCAAGCGGGGGAGTTTACGAGCAGTACTTC. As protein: CASSVGSSGGVYEQYF.

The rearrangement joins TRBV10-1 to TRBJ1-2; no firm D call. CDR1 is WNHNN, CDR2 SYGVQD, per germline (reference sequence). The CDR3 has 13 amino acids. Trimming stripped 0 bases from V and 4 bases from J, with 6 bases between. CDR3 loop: CASSESPIYGYTF. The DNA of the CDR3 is TGCGCCAGCAGTGAGTCTCCCATCTATGGCTACACCTTC.

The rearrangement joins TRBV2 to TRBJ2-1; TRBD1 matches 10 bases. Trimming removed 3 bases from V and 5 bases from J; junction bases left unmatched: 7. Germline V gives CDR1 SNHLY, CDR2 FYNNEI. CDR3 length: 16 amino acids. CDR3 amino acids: CASSDPTGGLDNEQFF. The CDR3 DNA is TGTGCCAGCAGTGACCCGACAGGGGGCTTGGACAATGAGCAGTTCTTC. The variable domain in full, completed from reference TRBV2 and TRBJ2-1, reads EPEVTQTPSHQVTQMGQEVILRCVPISNHLYFYWYRQILGQKVEFLVSFYNNEISEKSEIFDDQFSVERPDGSNFTLKIRSTKLEDSAMYFCASSDPTGGLDNEQFFGPGTRLTVL.

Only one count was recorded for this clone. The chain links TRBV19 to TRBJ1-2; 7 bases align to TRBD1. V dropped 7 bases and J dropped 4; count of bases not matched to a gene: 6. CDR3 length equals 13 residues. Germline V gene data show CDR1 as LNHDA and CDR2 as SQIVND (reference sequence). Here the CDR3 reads CASTEGQFYGYTF. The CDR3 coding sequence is TGTGCCAGTACCGAGGGACAGTTCTATGGCTACACCTTC.

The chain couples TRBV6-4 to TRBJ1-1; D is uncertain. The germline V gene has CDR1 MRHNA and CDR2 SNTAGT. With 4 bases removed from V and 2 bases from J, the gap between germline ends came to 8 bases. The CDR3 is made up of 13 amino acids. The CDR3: CASSVHINTEAFF. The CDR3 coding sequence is TGTGCCAGCAGTGTACACATCAACACTGAAGCTTTCTTT.